This TCR beta chain was identified in a study of brain T cells in children with intractable seizures. Sequencing was limited to surgery cases with top T cell transcript signatures in brain tissue. Pre-surgery treatment included at least one anti-epileptic drug. The germline CDR1 and CDR2 sequences are SGDLS and YYNGEE. The V gene end was trimmed by 0 bases and the J gene end by 8 bases; junction bases not matched to a gene: 6. The CDR3 extends over 15 amino acids. Study-wide findings and caveats: Clones missing pre-surgery may reflect undersampling of that blood sample. Patients' HCMV serostatus was unknown; virus specificity rests on CDR3 similarity alone.

About this clone: Its antigen is unknown.

Sequencing was performed with immunoSEQ multiplex PCR; in TCRdb, only in-frame clones are kept and a portion is missing. The data contain tens of thousands of clones, around 91% of them singletons. V and J are TRBV9 and TRBJ1-4; 8 nucleotides align to TRBD1. The source is a girl aged 2-10 years with Rasmussen encephalitis and intractable seizures. Sequenced material: peripheral blood, taken at surgery. The CDR3 DNA sequence: TGTGCCAGCAGCGTAGCGGACAGGGCGGGGGAAAAACTGTTTTTT. Translating it yields CASSVADRAGEKLFF.